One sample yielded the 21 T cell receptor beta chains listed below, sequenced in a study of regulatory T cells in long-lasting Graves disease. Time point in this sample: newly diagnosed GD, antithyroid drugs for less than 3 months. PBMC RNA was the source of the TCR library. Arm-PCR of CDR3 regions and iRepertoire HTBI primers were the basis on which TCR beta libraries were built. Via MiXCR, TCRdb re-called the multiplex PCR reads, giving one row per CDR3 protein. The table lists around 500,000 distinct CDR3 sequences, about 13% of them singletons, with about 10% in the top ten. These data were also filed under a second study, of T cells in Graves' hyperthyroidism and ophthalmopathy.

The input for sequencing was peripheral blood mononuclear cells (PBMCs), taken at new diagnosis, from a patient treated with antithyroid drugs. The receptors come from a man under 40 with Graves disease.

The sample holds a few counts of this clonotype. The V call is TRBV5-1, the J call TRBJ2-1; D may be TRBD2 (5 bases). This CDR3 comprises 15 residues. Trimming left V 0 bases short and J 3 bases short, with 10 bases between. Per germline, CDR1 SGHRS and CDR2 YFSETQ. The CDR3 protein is CASSLATGFYNEQFF. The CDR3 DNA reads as TGCGCCAGCAGCTTGGCCACGGGATTCTACAATGAGCAGTTCTTC.

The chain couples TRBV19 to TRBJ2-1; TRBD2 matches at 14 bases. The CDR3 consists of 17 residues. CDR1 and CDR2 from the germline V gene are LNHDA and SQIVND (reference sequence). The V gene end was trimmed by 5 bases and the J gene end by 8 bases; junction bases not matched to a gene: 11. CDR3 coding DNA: TGTGCCAGTAGTTCACCGGGACTAGCGGGAGTTAAAGATGAGCAGTTCTTC. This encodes CASSSPGLAGVKDEQFF.

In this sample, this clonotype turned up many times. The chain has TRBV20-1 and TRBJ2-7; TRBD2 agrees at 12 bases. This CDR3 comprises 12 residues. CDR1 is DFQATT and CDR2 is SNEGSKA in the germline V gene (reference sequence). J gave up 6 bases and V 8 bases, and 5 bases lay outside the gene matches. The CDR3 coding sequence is TGCAGTACGACTAGCGGGAGACCCGAGCAGTACTTC. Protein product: CSTTSGRPEQYF.

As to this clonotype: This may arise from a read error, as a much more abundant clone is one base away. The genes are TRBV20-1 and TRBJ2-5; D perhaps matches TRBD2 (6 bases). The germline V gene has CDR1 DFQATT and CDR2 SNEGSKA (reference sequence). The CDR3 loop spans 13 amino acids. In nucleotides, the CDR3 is TGCAGTGCTAGCAGGGACTCCAACAATGAGCGGTTCTTC. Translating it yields CSASRDSNNERFF.

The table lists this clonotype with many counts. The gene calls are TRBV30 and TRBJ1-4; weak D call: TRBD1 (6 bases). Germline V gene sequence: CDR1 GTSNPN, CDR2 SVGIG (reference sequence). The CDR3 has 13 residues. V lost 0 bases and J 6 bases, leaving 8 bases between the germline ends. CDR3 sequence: CAWSVRTDEKLFF. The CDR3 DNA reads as TGTGCCTGGAGTGTACGGACAGATGAAAAACTGTTTTTT.

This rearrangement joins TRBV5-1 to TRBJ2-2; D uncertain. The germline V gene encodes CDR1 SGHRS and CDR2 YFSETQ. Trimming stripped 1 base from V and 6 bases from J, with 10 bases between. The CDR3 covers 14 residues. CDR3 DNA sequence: TGCGCCAGCAGCTTGTCCATATCCGCCGGGGAGCTGTTTTTT. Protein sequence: CASSLSISAGELFF.

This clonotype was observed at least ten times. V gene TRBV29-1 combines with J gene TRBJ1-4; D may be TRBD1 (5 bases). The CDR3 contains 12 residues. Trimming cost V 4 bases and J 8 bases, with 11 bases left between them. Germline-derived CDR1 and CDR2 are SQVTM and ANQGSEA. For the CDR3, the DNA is TGCAGCGTTGTAGTCGGGACCGAAAAACTGTTTTTT. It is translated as CSVVVGTEKLFF.

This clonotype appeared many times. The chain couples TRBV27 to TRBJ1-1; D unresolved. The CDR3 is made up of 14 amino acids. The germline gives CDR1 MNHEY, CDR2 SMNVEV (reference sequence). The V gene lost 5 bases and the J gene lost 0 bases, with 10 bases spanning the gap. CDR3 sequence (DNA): TGTGCCAGCAGTGCAACGGTCATGAACACTGAAGCTTTCTTT. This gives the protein CASSATVMNTEAFF.

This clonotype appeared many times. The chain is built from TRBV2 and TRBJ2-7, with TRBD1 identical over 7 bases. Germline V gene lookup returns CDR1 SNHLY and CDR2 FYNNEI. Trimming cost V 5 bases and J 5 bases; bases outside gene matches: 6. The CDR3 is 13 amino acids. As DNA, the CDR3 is TGTGCCAGCAGTAGACAGGGTAGCCACGAGCAGTACTTC. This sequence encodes CASSRQGSHEQYF.

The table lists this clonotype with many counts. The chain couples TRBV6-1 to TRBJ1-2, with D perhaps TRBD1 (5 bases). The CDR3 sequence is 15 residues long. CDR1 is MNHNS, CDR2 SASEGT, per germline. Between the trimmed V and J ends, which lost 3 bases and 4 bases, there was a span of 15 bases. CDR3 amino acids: CASSDPITGLYGYTF. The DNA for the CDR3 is TGTGCCAGCAGTGACCCTATTACAGGACTCTATGGCTACACCTTC.

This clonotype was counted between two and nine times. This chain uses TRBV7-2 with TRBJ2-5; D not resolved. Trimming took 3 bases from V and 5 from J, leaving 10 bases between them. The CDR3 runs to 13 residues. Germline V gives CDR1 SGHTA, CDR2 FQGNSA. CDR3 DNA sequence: TGTGCCAGCAGCTTGGAGAGAATGGAGACCCAGTACTTC. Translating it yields CASSLERMETQYF.

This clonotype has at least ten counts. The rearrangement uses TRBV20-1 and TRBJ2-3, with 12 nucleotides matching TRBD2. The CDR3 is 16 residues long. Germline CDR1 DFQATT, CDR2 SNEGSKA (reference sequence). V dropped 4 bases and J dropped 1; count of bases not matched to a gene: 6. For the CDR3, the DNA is TGCAGTGCTATTTCTAGCGGGAGGGCCGGCACAGATACGCAGTATTTT. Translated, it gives CSAISSGRAGTDTQYF.

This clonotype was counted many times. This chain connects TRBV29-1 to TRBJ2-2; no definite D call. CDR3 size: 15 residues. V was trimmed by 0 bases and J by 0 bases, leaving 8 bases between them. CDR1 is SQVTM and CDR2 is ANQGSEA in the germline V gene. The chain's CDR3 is CSVEEKGTNTGELFF. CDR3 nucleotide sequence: TGCAGCGTTGAAGAAAAGGGAACGAACACCGGGGAGCTGTTTTTT.

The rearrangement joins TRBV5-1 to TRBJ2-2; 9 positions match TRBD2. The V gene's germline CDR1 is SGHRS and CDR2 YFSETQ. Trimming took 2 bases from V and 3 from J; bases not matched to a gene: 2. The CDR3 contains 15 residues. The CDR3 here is CASSFSGGYTGELFF. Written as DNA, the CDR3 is TGCGCCAGCAGCTTTAGCGGGGGCTACACCGGGGAGCTGTTTTTT.

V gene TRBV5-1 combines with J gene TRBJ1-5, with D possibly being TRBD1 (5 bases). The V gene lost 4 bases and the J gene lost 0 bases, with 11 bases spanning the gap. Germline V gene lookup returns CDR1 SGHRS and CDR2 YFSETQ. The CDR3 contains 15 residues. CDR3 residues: CASSVTGHSNQPQHF. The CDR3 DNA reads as TGCGCCAGCAGCGTAACAGGTCATAGCAATCAGCCCCAGCATTTT.

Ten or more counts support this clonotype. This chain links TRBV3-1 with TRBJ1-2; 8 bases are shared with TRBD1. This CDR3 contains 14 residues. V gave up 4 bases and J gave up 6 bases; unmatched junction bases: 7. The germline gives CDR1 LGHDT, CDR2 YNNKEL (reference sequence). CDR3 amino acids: CASSRQGAQDGYTF. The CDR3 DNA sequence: TGTGCCAGCAGCCGCCAGGGGGCGCAGGATGGCTACACCTTC.

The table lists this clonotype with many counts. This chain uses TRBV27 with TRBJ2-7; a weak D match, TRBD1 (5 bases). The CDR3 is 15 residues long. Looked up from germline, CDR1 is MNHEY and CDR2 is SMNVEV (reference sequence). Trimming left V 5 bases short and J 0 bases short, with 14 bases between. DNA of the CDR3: TGTGCCAGCAGTCCGATCAGGGTAAGCTCCTACGAGCAGTACTTC. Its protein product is CASSPIRVSSYEQYF.

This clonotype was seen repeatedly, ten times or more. CDR3: CASSGISSYEQYF. As DNA, the CDR3 is TGTGCCAGCAGTGGGATTTCCTCCTACGAGCAGTACTTC. The chain uses TRBV27 and TRBJ2-7; the D is unclear. The CDR3 runs 13 residues. Germline V gives CDR1 MNHEY, CDR2 SMNVEV (reference sequence). Between the trimmed V and J ends, which lost 5 bases and 0 bases, there was a span of 8 bases.

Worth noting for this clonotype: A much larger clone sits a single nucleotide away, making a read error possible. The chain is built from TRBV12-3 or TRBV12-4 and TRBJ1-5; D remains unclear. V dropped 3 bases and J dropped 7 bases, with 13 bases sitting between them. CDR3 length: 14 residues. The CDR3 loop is CASSFPPGRQPQHF. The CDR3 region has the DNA TGTGCCAGCAGTTTCCCCCCAGGTAGACAGCCCCAGCATTTT.

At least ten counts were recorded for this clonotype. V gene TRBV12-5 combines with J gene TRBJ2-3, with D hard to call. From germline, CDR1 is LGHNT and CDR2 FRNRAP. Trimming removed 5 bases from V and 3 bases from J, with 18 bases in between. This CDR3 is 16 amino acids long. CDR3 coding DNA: TGTGCTAGTGGTCTCTACCTGACCTCCCGGACAGATACGCAGTATTTT. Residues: CASGLYLTSRTDTQYF.

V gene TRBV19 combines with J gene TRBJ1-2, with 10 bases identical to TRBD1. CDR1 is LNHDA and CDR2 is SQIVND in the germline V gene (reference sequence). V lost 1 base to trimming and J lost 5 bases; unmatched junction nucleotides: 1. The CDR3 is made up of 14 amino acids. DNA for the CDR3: TGTGCCAGTAGTATAGCGGGACAGGGGTATGGCTACACCTTC. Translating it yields CASSIAGQGYGYTF.